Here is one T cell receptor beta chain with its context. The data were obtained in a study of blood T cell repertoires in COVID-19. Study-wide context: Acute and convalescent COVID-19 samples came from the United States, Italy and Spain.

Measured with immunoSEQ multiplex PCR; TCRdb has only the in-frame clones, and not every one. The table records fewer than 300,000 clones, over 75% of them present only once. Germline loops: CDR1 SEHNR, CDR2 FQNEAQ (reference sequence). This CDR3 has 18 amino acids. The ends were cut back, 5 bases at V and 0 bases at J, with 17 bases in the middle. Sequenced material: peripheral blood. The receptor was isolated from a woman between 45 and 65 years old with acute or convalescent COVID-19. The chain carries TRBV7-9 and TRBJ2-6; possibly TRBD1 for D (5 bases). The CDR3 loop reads CASSPAPGMISGANVLTF. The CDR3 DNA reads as TGTGCCAGCAGCCCGGCGCCAGGGATGATCTCTGGGGCCAACGTCCTGACTTTC.